These 16 T cell receptor beta chains were all obtained from the same sample, sequenced in a study of blood T cell repertoires in COVID-19. Here immunoSEQ multiplex PCR was the method, and the copy in TCRdb shows in-frame clones only, minus some. The sample contains 250,000 to 400,000 clones, over 75% of which appear only once. Sequenced sample: peripheral blood. Every receptor here comes from a man between 50 and 59 years old with active or convalescent COVID-19.

The chain uses TRBV6-5 and TRBJ2-7, with 9 bases that match TRBD1. Per the germline V gene, CDR1 is MNHEY and CDR2 is SVGAGI. This CDR3 has 14 amino acids. V dropped 6 bases and J dropped 2; count of bases not matched to a gene: 5. CDR3 sequence (DNA): TGTGCCAGCAGGGGACAGGGATGGGCCTACGAGCAGTACTTC. Residues: CASRGQGWAYEQYF.

V is TRBV6-5 and J is TRBJ1-6; tentative D call: TRBD1 (6 bases). Germline CDR1 MNHEY, CDR2 SVGAGI. Deletions cut 6 bases from V and 6 bases from J, with 15 bases between. This CDR3 has 15 residues. This CDR3 is CASRRGGAVNSPLHF. As DNA, the CDR3 is TGTGCCAGCAGAAGGGGGGGGGCGGTTAATTCACCCCTCCACTTT.

A remark on this clone: Other DNA sequences in the same sample also yield this CDR3. This rearrangement joins TRBV18 to TRBJ2-1; D ambiguous. V dropped 2 bases and J dropped 5 bases, with 7 bases sitting between them. This CDR3 comprises 13 residues. Per germline, CDR1 KGHSH and CDR2 LQKENI. Here the CDR3 reads CASSPSEDNEQFF. The CDR3 DNA reads as TGTGCCAGCTCACCATCCGAGGACAATGAGCAGTTCTTC.

J is TRBJ2-1 and V is TRBV7-9; 7 nucleotides agree with TRBD1. CDR3 length equals 15 residues. The V and J ends lost 2 bases and 9 bases, in that order; junction bases with no gene match: 10. Germline CDR1 and CDR2: SEHNR and FQNEAQ (reference sequence). Here the CDR3 DNA reads TGTGCCAGCAGCTTAAGGGGGCGCCTCGGCAGTGAGCAGTTCTTC. Amino acid sequence: CASSLRGRLGSEQFF.

V and J are TRBV7-9 and TRBJ1-4; 7 bases are a match to TRBD1. Trimming at V came to 5 bases and at J to 7 bases, leaving 7 bases not matched to a gene. CDR1 is SEHNR, CDR2 FQNEAQ, per germline (reference sequence). There are 14 residues in the CDR3. CDR3 DNA: TGTGCCAGCAGCCAGACAGGGAAAGGTGAAAAACTGTTTTTT. Translation gives CASSQTGKGEKLFF.

The rearrangement joins TRBV28 to TRBJ2-3; TRBD1 aligns across 8 bases. Germline CDR1 reads MDHEN; CDR2 reads SYDVKM. This CDR3 region has 15 residues. After removal of 4 bases from V and 0 bases from J, the junction contained 3 bases not matched to a gene. The CDR3 sequence: CASSSQGASTDTQYF. The CDR3 DNA reads TGTGCCAGCAGTTCGCAGGGGGCGAGCACAGATACGCAGTATTTT.

This clone has just a few counts. The chain links TRBV2 to TRBJ2-7, with 8 nucleotides matching TRBD2. From germline, CDR1 is SNHLY and CDR2 FYNNEI. CDR3 length: 17 residues. With 0 bases clipped from V and 2 bases from J, the junction kept 9 bases outside the gene matches. In DNA form, the CDR3 reads TGTGCCAGCAGTGAAGCGCTTTCTGGGACTAGGGCCTACGAGCAGTACTTC. Translating gives CASSEALSGTRAYEQYF.

This rearrangement joins TRBV13 to TRBJ1-2; D uncertain. This CDR3 is 11 amino acids long. V was pared by 3 bases and J by 5 bases, with 4 bases between. Germline lookup yields CDR1 PRHDT and CDR2 FYEKMQ (reference sequence). DNA of the CDR3: TGTGCCAGCAGCTTCCAGTATGGCTACACCTTC. Protein sequence: CASSFQYGYTF.

V is TRBV7-2 and J is TRBJ2-1, with D tentatively TRBD2 (5 bases). There are 14 residues in the CDR3. Germline loops: CDR1 SGHTA, CDR2 FQGNSA. Trimming removed 5 bases from V and 6 bases from J, with 14 bases in between. The CDR3 spells CASSPLRESNEQFF. The CDR3 bases are TGTGCCAGCAGCCCGCTAAGGGAGTCCAATGAGCAGTTCTTC.

The chain joins TRBV19 to TRBJ2-5; 8 nucleotides agree with TRBD1. V lost 5 bases, J lost 4 bases, and 6 bases stayed unmatched. The CDR3 runs 14 residues. Germline CDR1 reads LNHDA; CDR2 reads SQIVND (reference sequence). The CDR3 sequence is CASSPRGPVETQYF. The CDR3, as DNA: TGTGCCAGTAGTCCCAGGGGGCCTGTAGAGACCCAGTACTTC.

This clone was recorded many times. The V call is TRBV30, the J call TRBJ2-3; no clear D gene. CDR3 length: 15 amino acids. Germline-derived CDR1 and CDR2 are GTSNPN and SVGIG (reference sequence). V shed 4 bases and J shed 7 bases, with 21 bases lying between them. The CDR3: CAWNTFRVSIHTQYF. The CDR3 DNA follows: TGTGCCTGGAATACCTTCCGGGTCTCGATACATACGCAGTATTTT.

The rearrangement joins TRBV10-3 to TRBJ1-4; a possible D gene is TRBD1 (5 bases). The CDR3 sequence is 16 residues long. With 10 bases removed from V and 1 base from J, the gap between germline ends came to 19 bases. The germline gives CDR1 ENHRY, CDR2 SYGVKD. The chain's CDR3 is CATGRREGRTNEKLFF. For the CDR3, the DNA is TGTGCCACCGGGCGCAGGGAAGGGCGAACTAATGAAAAACTGTTTTTT.

The rearrangement uses TRBV7-2 and TRBJ2-7, with TRBD2 identical over 11 bases. The junction had 12 bases not matched to a gene; V was cut back by 2 bases and J by 6 bases. Germline loops: CDR1 SGHTA, CDR2 FQGNSA. This CDR3 spans 17 amino acids. The CDR3 reads CASSLTPLAGGDSEQYF. The CDR3 bases are TGTGCCAGCAGCTTAACCCCCCTAGCGGGGGGCGACAGCGAGCAGTACTTC. The whole variable domain, remainder taken from reference TRBV7-2 and TRBJ2-7, is GAGVSQSPSNKVTEKGKDVELRCDPISGHTALYWYRQSLGQGLEFLIYFQGNSAPDKSGLPSDRFSAERTGGSVSTLTIQRTQQEDSAVYLCASSLTPLAGGDSEQYFGPGTRLTVT.

The chain is built from TRBV5-1 and TRBJ2-3; TRBD1 agrees at 7 bases. The ends lost 6 bases at V and 1 base at J; junction bases unmatched: 5. Germline CDR1 is SGHRS and CDR2 is YFSETQ. This CDR3 has 14 amino acids. CDR3 protein: CASNRGRGTDTQYF. In DNA form, the CDR3 reads TGCGCCAGCAACAGGGGAAGGGGCACAGATACGCAGTATTTT.

The rearrangement uses TRBV7-2 and TRBJ2-3; a weak D match, TRBD2 (6 bases). The germline V and J ends were trimmed by 5 bases and 6 bases, with 18 bases remaining between them. The CDR3 totals 15 residues. The V gene's germline CDR1 is SGHTA and CDR2 FQGNSA. The CDR3 nucleotides are TGTGCCAGCAGCGGATGGACTAAGGACCCCGATACGCAGTATTTT. Protein: CASSGWTKDPDTQYF.

V and J are TRBV4-3 and TRBJ2-7; D is possibly TRBD1 (6 bases). The V gene's germline CDR1 is LGHNA and CDR2 YSLEER. The CDR3 contains 15 residues. Trimming removed 0 bases from V and 0 bases from J, with 9 bases in between. DNA of the CDR3: TGCGCCAGCAGCCAAGACAGGGGATTCTCCTACGAGCAGTACTTC. It translates to CASSQDRGFSYEQYF.